This TCR beta chain emerged from a study of T cell responses to AZD1222 COVID-19 vaccine. Comment on this clone: What it binds is not known.

The study, taken as a whole, reports: Following two doses of AZD1222, Spike-specific TCR breadth and depth rose. Repertoires were obtained solely post-peak T cell response.

Sequencing used immunoSEQ multiplex PCR; TCRdb keeps in-frame clones, though not all of them. There are around 91,000 clones in the sample; more than 70% occur only once, and roughly a fifth lies in the top ten. The sequenced sample was peripheral blood, obtained on day 0 of AZD1222 vaccination. The receptor was isolated from an adult in good health.

CDR3 residues: CASSLVGGPSTDTQYF. CDR3 in DNA: TGTGCCAGCAGCTTAGTTGGGGGGCCTAGCACAGATACGCAGTATTTT. The V gene is TRBV7-2, the J gene TRBJ2-3, with D perhaps assigned TRBD1 or TRBD2 (6 bases each). CDR1 SGHTA and CDR2 FQGNSA come from the germline V gene. Trimming left V 1 base short and J 0 bases short, with 11 bases between. The CDR3 covers 16 residues.